These 20 T cell receptor beta chains came from one sample sequenced in a study of blood T cells in healthy people across ages (dated by TCRdb to about 2015). Libraries were constructed by 5' RACE. Data came from an Illumina HiSeq 2500. A second PCR of 7 to 11 cycles was performed with a sample-barcoded 5' primer and a J-beta primer mix. TCRdb handled the public reads itself, with Q25 trimming in fastp and clone calling in MiXCR, and kept productive beta chains. Every CDR3 protein is listed once, alongside the most common genes and DNA of its rows. The sample records hundreds of thousands of distinct CDR3 sequences, around 42% of which are singletons. The top ten clonotypes cover approximately 19% of the sample. What was sequenced was blood. These receptors were collected from a man in his 60s in good health.

The J gene is TRBJ1-4, the V gene TRBV7-6; D call uncertain. V lost 5 bases to trimming and J lost 7 bases, with 17 bases between them. The CDR3 loop spans 15 amino acids. Germline-derived CDR1 and CDR2 are SGHVS and FNYEAQ. CDR3 in amino acids: CASSQVGQAAEKLFF. Here the CDR3 DNA reads TGTGCCAGCAGCCAAGTAGGGCAGGCTGCTGAAAAACTGTTTTTT.

Remarks on this clonotype: A read error may produce the germline difference seen at one junction end. Here the CDR3 reads CASSIYNPGQGNPPQHF. The CDR3, as DNA: TGTGCCAGCAGCATATACAACCCGGGACAGGGCAATCCGCCCCAGCATTTT. The chain links TRBV7-2 to TRBJ1-5, with 9 bases aligning to TRBD1. Germline assignment: CDR1 SGHTA and CDR2 FQGNSA. The CDR3 covers 17 residues. Based on the CDR3 plus reference TRBV7-2 and TRBJ1-5, the full variable domain is GAGVSQSPSNKVTEKGKDVELRCDPISGHTALYWYRQSLGQGLEFLIYFQGNSAPDKSGLPSDRFSAERTGGSVSTLTIQRTQQEDSAVYLCASSIYNPGQGNPPQHFGDGTRLSIL.

Notes on this clonotype: Germline is not matched at one junction end, which may reflect a read error. The chain combines TRBV27 with TRBJ2-7, with no clear D. CDR1 and CDR2 from the germline V gene are MNHEY and SMNVEV (reference sequence). This CDR3 spans 13 amino acids. In DNA, the CDR3 is TGTGGCAGCAGTTTATCGGGCAGCTACGAGCAGTACTTC. Its protein is CGSSLSGSYEQYF.

The count of this clonotype is one. V usage is TRBV10-3 and J usage is TRBJ2-5; 7 bases are shared with TRBD2. In germline, CDR1 is ENHRY, CDR2 SYGVKD. This CDR3 is built from 12 residues. J lost 11 bases, V lost 8 bases, and 11 bases had no gene match. The CDR3 is CAIGQAGDEQYF. CDR3 nucleotide sequence: TGTGCCATCGGGCAGGCGGGGGATGAGCAGTACTTC.

V gene TRBV7-6 combines with J gene TRBJ2-4; 10 nucleotides match TRBD2. V was clipped by 1 base and J by 13 bases; unmatched bases: 16. The germline V gene has CDR1 SGHVS and CDR2 FNYEAQ. This CDR3 spans 17 amino acids. This CDR3 reads CASSLDGGPSGGNEQYF. The CDR3 DNA is TGTGCCAGCAGCTTAGATGGTGGTCCTAGCGGGGGAAATGAGCAGTACTTC.

This clonotype was detected a few times. The V and J genes are TRBV14 and TRBJ2-3; 9 nucleotides align to TRBD2. V lost 3 bases, J lost 0 bases, and 10 bases stayed unmatched. The CDR3 spans 18 residues. Looked up from germline, CDR1 is SGHDN and CDR2 is FVKESK. The CDR3 nucleotides read TGTGCCAGCAGCCAGTTCTCCGGGACTAGCAGGAGCACAGATACGCAGTATTTT. Amino acid sequence: CASSQFSGTSRSTDTQYF.

The table lists this clonotype with a few counts. The chain uses TRBV4-2 and TRBJ2-5; D might be TRBD2 (5 bases). Germline V gene data show CDR1 as LGHNA and CDR2 as YNFKEQ. V gave up 2 bases and J gave up 4 bases, with 11 bases separating them. CDR3 size: 14 residues. CDR3 DNA sequence: TGTGCCAGCAGCCAACGCGGGCCCCCAGAGACCCAGTACTTC. This codes for CASSQRGPPETQYF.

The chain has TRBV23-1 and TRBJ2-5, with 9 bases that match TRBD1. TRBV23-1 is treated as an ORF (open reading frame) with a function not yet certain. Trimming at V came to 8 bases and at J to 4 bases, leaving 11 bases not matched to a gene. This CDR3 contains 15 residues. CDR3 bases: TGCGCCAGCCGACTACAGGGGGCAGGGGGAGAGACCCAGTACTTC. It codes for CASRLQGAGGETQYF.

The chain recombines TRBV6-2 or TRBV6-3 with TRBJ2-5; TRBD1 matches 7 bases. Germline CDR1 is MNHEY and CDR2 is SVGEGT. V was clipped by 10 bases and J by 0 bases; unmatched bases: 8. This CDR3 contains 14 residues. The CDR3 bases are TGTGCCACCAGAGGACAGGACAACCAAGAGACCCAGTACTTC. Translated: CATRGQDNQETQYF.

The sample holds many counts of this clonotype. This chain joins TRBV27 and TRBJ2-7; weak D call: TRBD1 (6 bases). V was pared by 6 bases and J by 0 bases, with 12 bases between. Germline CDR1 is MNHEY and CDR2 is SMNVEV (reference sequence). CDR3 length equals 14 residues. For the CDR3, the DNA is TGTGCCAGCAGCCTAGACAGGTACTCCTACGAGCAGTACTTC. The encoded protein is CASSLDRYSYEQYF.

This clonotype has just a few counts. The V gene is TRBV18, the J gene TRBJ1-5, with TRBD1 matching over 9 bases. The CDR3 totals 15 residues. Germline V gene sequence: CDR1 KGHSH, CDR2 LQKENI. J was trimmed by 1 base and V by 6 bases; bases with no gene match: 4. CDR3 amino acids: CASSPDRGSNQPQHF. CDR3 nucleotide sequence: TGTGCCAGCTCCCCCGACAGGGGGAGCAATCAGCCCCAGCATTTT.

The rearrangement uses TRBV3-1 and TRBJ2-3; D is unclear. Germline V gene lookup returns CDR1 LGHDT and CDR2 YNNKEL (reference sequence). The CDR3 extends over 14 amino acids. V was trimmed by 3 bases and J by 2 bases, leaving 9 bases between them. The CDR3 protein is CASSQASATDTQYF. The CDR3 DNA sequence: TGTGCCAGCAGCCAGGCCTCCGCCACAGATACGCAGTATTTT.

The V gene is TRBV4-3, the J gene TRBJ2-2; D assignment may be TRBD1 or TRBD2 (6 bases each). The germline gives CDR1 LGHNA, CDR2 YSLEER. The V gene lost 6 bases and the J gene lost 2 bases, with 13 bases spanning the gap. There are 15 residues in the CDR3. Here the CDR3 DNA reads TGCGCCAGCAGTAGAGGGGGGCGAAACACCGGGGAGCTGTTTTTT. Its protein product is CASSRGGRNTGELFF.

The chain has TRBV7-2 and TRBJ2-3; TRBD2 matches at 7 bases. The CDR3 has 16 residues. V lost 4 bases and J lost 2; bases outside the gene matches: 9. CDR1 is SGHTA, CDR2 FQGNSA, per germline. CDR3 loop: CASSWASAGPTDTQYF. The DNA for the CDR3 is TGTGCCAGCAGCTGGGCATCAGCGGGGCCCACAGATACGCAGTATTTT. The whole variable domain, filled in from reference TRBV7-2 and TRBJ2-3, reads GAGVSQSPSNKVTEKGKDVELRCDPISGHTALYWYRQSLGQGLEFLIYFQGNSAPDKSGLPSDRFSAERTGGSVSTLTIQRTQQEDSAVYLCASSWASAGPTDTQYFGPGTRLTVL.

Written as DNA, the CDR3 is TGCAGTGCTAGAGATGGGAGCCTCAGAAGCGAGCAGTTCTTC. Residues: CSARDGSLRSEQFF. The chain recombines TRBV20-1 with TRBJ2-1; tentative D call: TRBD2 (5 bases). Germline V gene lookup returns CDR1 DFQATT and CDR2 SNEGSKA (reference sequence). The V gene lost 0 bases and the J gene lost 10 bases, with 16 bases spanning the gap. The CDR3 contains 14 residues.

The V and J genes are TRBV6-4 and TRBJ2-1; the match to TRBD2 covers 12 bases. V trimming: 4 bases; J trimming: 9 bases; junction bases outside the gene matches: 1. The CDR3 runs to 13 residues. Per germline, CDR1 MRHNA and CDR2 SNTAGT. The CDR3 DNA reads as TGTGCCAGCAGTGTACTAGCGGGGGGTGAGCAGTTCTTC. The encoded protein is CASSVLAGGEQFF.

This clonotype was recorded at least ten times. The chain employs TRBV6-5 and TRBJ2-3; D might be TRBD2 (5 bases). The CDR3 has 14 residues. Germline V gives CDR1 MNHEY, CDR2 SVGAGI. V was clipped by 1 base and J by 5 bases, with 10 bases between them. The CDR3 here is CASSYFLGEDTQYF. In DNA form, the CDR3 reads TGTGCCAGCAGTTACTTTCTCGGGGAAGATACGCAGTATTTT.

V usage is TRBV28 and J usage is TRBJ1-3; a weak D match, TRBD1 (5 bases). The CDR3 contains 14 residues. Germline lookup yields CDR1 MDHEN and CDR2 SYDVKM. The V end was cut by 3 bases, the J end by 4 bases, with 10 bases between. CDR3 nucleotide sequence: TGTGCCAGCAGTTTGGCAGGGTTAGGAAACACCATATATTTT. Amino acids: CASSLAGLGNTIYF.

The table lists this clonotype with a count of one. This rearrangement joins TRBV6-5 to TRBJ1-4; perhaps TRBD1 as D (5 bases). CDR3 length: 16 amino acids. Germline V gene sequence: CDR1 MNHEY, CDR2 SVGAGI. V lost 2 bases and J 3 bases, leaving 13 bases between the germline ends. The CDR3 region has the DNA TGTGCCAGCAGTTACGACTACGGGGCTGCTAATGAAAAACTGTTTTTT. Its translation: CASSYDYGAANEKLFF.

Note on this clonotype: At one end, the junction sequence differs from germline, possibly due to a read error. V usage is TRBV7-2 and J usage is TRBJ2-3, with D perhaps assigned TRBD1 or TRBD2 (5 bases each). The CDR3 has 13 amino acids. From germline, CDR1 is SGHTA and CDR2 FQGNSA. DNA of the CDR3: TGTGCCAGCAGGGGCCGGGACCTAGATATGCAGTATTTT. It translates to CASRGRDLDMQYF. Looking up the rest from reference TRBV7-2 and TRBJ2-3 gives the full variable domain: GAGVSQSPSNKVTEKGKDVELRCDPISGHTALYWYRQSLGQGLEFLIYFQGNSAPDKSGLPSDRFSAERTGGSVSTLTIQRTQQEDSAVYLCASRGRDLDMQYFGPGTRLTVL.